This TCR beta chain was obtained from a study of molecular identifiers for immune sequencing clone quantification. In TCRdb, the PCR reads were re-called with MiXCR into one record per CDR3 protein. The sample shows 300,000 to 350,000 distinct CDR3 sequences, 20% to 25% of them seen only once. Germline V gives CDR1 SGHDN, CDR2 FVKESK. J lost 5 bases, V lost 1 base, and 11 bases had no gene match. The CDR3 contains 18 residues. This chain links TRBV14 with TRBJ1-1; TRBD1 agrees at 12 bases. What was sequenced was naive CD8+ T cells from blood, with Jurkat cell RNA spiked in. Subset noted: FACS-sorted CD8+CD4-CCR7+CD45RA+ naive T cells. The TCR was taken from a human donor in good health. Some libraries in this study had Jurkat cell RNA spiked in. The CDR3 loop reads CASSQASGTGGARTEAFF. For the CDR3, the DNA is TGTGCCAGCAGCCAAGCATCCGGGACAGGGGGCGCCCGGACTGAAGCTTTCTTT.